Presented here are 20 T cell receptor beta chains from one specimen sequenced in a study of blood T cell repertoires in COVID-19. Generated by immunoSEQ multiplex PCR, the TCRdb table keeps only in-frame clones and is missing some. Seen here are 35,000 to 50,000 clones, around 83% observed once, and the top ten hold approximately 40%. The specimen sequenced was peripheral blood. The receptors come from a woman older than 75 with acute or convalescent COVID-19.

This chain connects TRBV7-2 to TRBJ2-7; D is perhaps TRBD2 (7 bases). Trimming took off 7 bases at V and 4 bases at J, with 17 bases between the two ends. The CDR3 has 14 amino acids. Germline V gene data show CDR1 as SGHTA and CDR2 as FQGNSA. Here the CDR3 reads CASKNVGGAYEQYF. Here the CDR3 DNA reads TGTGCCAGCAAAAACGTAGGGGGGGCGTACGAGCAGTACTTC.

The chain uses TRBV10-3 and TRBJ2-3, with 8 bases fitting TRBD1. The V segment lost 0 bases and the J segment 6 bases; nucleotides outside the gene matches: 5. The germline V gene encodes CDR1 ENHRY and CDR2 SYGVKD. The CDR3 length is 15 residues. The CDR3 DNA reads TGTGCCATCAGTGAGTCGCGGCAGGGGGCGGATACGCAGTATTTT. Its translation is CAISESRQGADTQYF.

The CDR3 region is CASSEDRGSADTQYF. The CDR3 DNA follows: TGTGCCAGCAGTGAAGATCGGGGGTCGGCAGATACGCAGTATTTT. The rearrangement links TRBV2 to TRBJ2-3, with D maybe TRBD2 (6 bases). Germline V gives CDR1 SNHLY, CDR2 FYNNEI. The CDR3 has 15 amino acids. Trimming left V 1 base short and J 4 bases short, with 12 bases between.

The J gene is TRBJ2-5, the V gene TRBV5-5; D perhaps matches TRBD1 (5 bases). Germline V gene data show CDR1 as SGHKS and CDR2 as YYEKEE (reference sequence). The V gene lost 5 bases and the J gene lost 2 bases, with 13 bases spanning the gap. The CDR3 totals 14 residues. In nucleotides, the CDR3 is TGTGCCAGCAGTTCTCTCGACAGACAAGAGACCCAGTACTTC. Encoded protein: CASSSLDRQETQYF.

The J gene is TRBJ1-6, the V gene TRBV7-8, with a tentative D call TRBD1 (5 bases). Per the germline V gene, CDR1 is SGHVS and CDR2 is FQNEAQ. This CDR3 region has 16 residues. Trimming left V 1 base short and J 6 bases short, with 13 bases between. The CDR3 loop is CASSLGSREGNSPLHF. The CDR3 DNA reads as TGTGCCAGCAGCTTAGGGTCCAGGGAAGGTAATTCACCCCTCCACTTT.

The rearrangement links TRBV7-2 to TRBJ1-1; D gene ambiguous. There are 13 residues in the CDR3. Germline V gives CDR1 SGHTA, CDR2 FQGNSA. Trimming shortened V by 2 bases and J by 5 bases, and 9 bases separated the two germline ends. The CDR3 sequence: CASSLRRQTEAFF. The CDR3 bases are TGTGCCAGCAGCTTACGGCGGCAAACTGAAGCTTTCTTT.

This clone was counted once. The chain has TRBV19 and TRBJ2-5; 7 bases align to TRBD1. The CDR3 totals 16 residues. V trimming: 6 bases; J trimming: 0 bases; junction bases outside the gene matches: 10. CDR1 and CDR2 (germline): LNHDA, SQIVND (reference sequence). CDR3 sequence (DNA): TGTGCCAGTAGAAACTCATACAGGGGAAACCAAGAGACCCAGTACTTC. Protein product: CASRNSYRGNQETQYF. Full variable domain (outside the CDR3, taken from reference TRBV19 and TRBJ2-5): DGGITQSPKYLFRKEGQNVTLSCEQNLNHDAMYWYRQDPGQGLRLIYYSQIVNDFQKGDIAEGYSVSREKKESFPLTVTSAQKNPTAFYLCASRNSYRGNQETQYFGPGTRLLVL.

The rearrangement uses TRBV10-3 and TRBJ1-3; TRBD1 is a possible D gene (5 bases). Germline lookup yields CDR1 ENHRY and CDR2 SYGVKD. This CDR3 region has 12 residues. V was shortened by 8 bases and J by 7 bases, with 12 bases between the two germline ends. The CDR3 DNA reads TGTGCCATCCAGGGCCCCGGGAACACCATATATTTT. This translates into CAIQGPGNTIYF.

The chain links TRBV11-3 to TRBJ1-1, with D maybe TRBD1 (5 bases). The CDR3 is 13 residues long. In germline, CDR1 is SGHNT, CDR2 YENEEA. V was pared by 3 bases and J by 6 bases, with 11 bases between. CDR3 amino acids: CASSLAGRAEAFF. In DNA, the CDR3 is TGTGCCAGCAGCTTGGCAGGGAGGGCTGAAGCTTTCTTT.

The J gene is TRBJ2-5, the V gene TRBV11-2; 9 bases map to TRBD2. Germline-derived CDR1 and CDR2 are SGHAT and FQNNGV. The CDR3 loop spans 14 amino acids. V lost 4 bases and J lost 5; bases outside the gene matches: 5. CDR3 bases: TGTGCCAGCAGCTCAGCGGCGGGGGGGGAGACCCAGTACTTC. This codes for CASSSAAGGETQYF.

V and J are TRBV18 and TRBJ2-1, with D unclear. The CDR3 contains 14 residues. V lost 6 bases and J lost 2, with 11 bases in between. Germline CDR1 KGHSH, CDR2 LQKENI. The CDR3, as DNA: TGTGCCAGCTCTGAGGCCCAAACCTACAATGAGCAGTTCTTC. Its protein is CASSEAQTYNEQFF.

The V and J genes are TRBV6-7 and TRBJ2-1, with a possible D match to TRBD1 (6 bases). TRBV6-7 is recorded as an ORF, its role being uncertain. The CDR3 has 14 amino acids. The V and J ends lost 0 bases and 11 bases respectively, with 14 bases between them. The CDR3 nucleotides are TGTGCCAGCAGTTACTCGACAGGTTTGTATAAGCAGTTCTTC. Its translation: CASSYSTGLYKQFF.

The chain uses TRBV6-5 and TRBJ1-1; no reliable D call. The V end was cut by 7 bases, the J end by 4 bases, with 16 bases between. Germline V gene lookup returns CDR1 MNHEY and CDR2 SVGAGI. CDR3 size: 14 residues. CDR3 loop: CASILQSGSTEAFF. The CDR3 bases are TGTGCCAGCATCTTGCAGTCAGGAAGCACTGAAGCTTTCTTT.

The CDR3, as DNA: TGTGCCAGCAGCTACTCGGGACAGCCGTACGAGCAGTACTTC. As protein: CASSYSGQPYEQYF. The chain employs TRBV7-2 and TRBJ2-7; 7 positions agree with TRBD1. V trimming: 4 bases; J trimming: 4 bases; junction bases outside the gene matches: 7. The V gene's germline CDR1 is SGHTA and CDR2 FQGNSA. CDR3 size: 14 residues.

The J gene is TRBJ1-5, the V gene TRBV6-2 or TRBV6-3; D gene uncertain. V was cut by 5 bases and J by 4 bases, with 12 bases left in between. Germline assignment: CDR1 MNHEY and CDR2 SVGEGT. The CDR3 totals 14 residues. The CDR3 reads CASSPPGGNQPQHF. In nucleotides, the CDR3 is TGTGCCAGCAGTCCCCCGGGAGGGAATCAGCCCCAGCATTTT.

The chain uses TRBV6-5 and TRBJ1-1; 10 bases fit TRBD1. The CDR3 has 13 residues. Germline V lookup: CDR1 MNHEY, CDR2 SVGAGI. The V and J ends lost 4 bases and 8 bases, in that order; junction bases with no gene match: 4. The CDR3 DNA reads as TGTGCCAGCAGTTTTCCGGACAGGGGGGAAGCTTTCTTT. It is translated as CASSFPDRGEAFF.

The CDR3 nucleotides are TGTGCCAGCAGCTTAGACCGGAGGCAGCCCCAGCATTTT. This encodes CASSLDRRQPQHF. The J gene is TRBJ1-5, the V gene TRBV11-2; D uncertain. Germline lookup yields CDR1 SGHAT and CDR2 FQNNGV. The CDR3 covers 13 residues. Trimming took off 0 bases at V and 7 bases at J, with 7 bases between the two ends.

The chain links TRBV6-6 to TRBJ2-5, with D maybe TRBD1 (5 bases). The CDR3 contains 15 residues. From germline, CDR1 is MNHNY and CDR2 SVGAGI (reference sequence). The V end was cut by 3 bases, the J end by 7 bases, with 18 bases between. CDR3 DNA: TGTGCCAGCAGTTATCCCTCAAGCAGGGAAGGGACCCAGTACTTC. It encodes CASSYPSSREGTQYF.

The rearrangement links TRBV19 to TRBJ2-3; the match to TRBD1 covers 10 bases. The CDR3 totals 14 residues. Germline CDR1 is LNHDA and CDR2 is SQIVND (reference sequence). J lost 2 bases, V lost 6 bases, and 2 bases had no gene match. CDR3 in DNA: TGTGCCAGTAGCGACAGGGGGCCCACAGATACGCAGTATTTT. It yields the protein CASSDRGPTDTQYF.

The V gene is TRBV12-3 or TRBV12-4, the J gene TRBJ1-2; the D is unclear. The CDR3 runs 13 residues. The ends were cut back, 6 bases at V and 1 base at J, with 9 bases in the middle. This CDR3 reads CASSQTDNYGYTF. CDR3 sequence (DNA): TGTGCCAGCAGCCAAACAGATAACTATGGCTACACCTTC.